Listed below are T cell receptor beta chains from one sample, sequenced in a study of T cells in Graves' hyperthyroidism and ophthalmopathy. TCRdb redid the calling of the multiplex PCR reads with MiXCR, one entry per CDR3 protein. The sample lists roughly 200,000 distinct CDR3 sequences, about a sixth occurring once. The sample comprised blood. The receptors derive from a man in his forties with Graves' hyperthyroidism. CDR3s include the opening cysteine and the closing phenylalanine or tryptophan. D genes are given only for firm matches. Size is omitted from some rows. Given values are once, few, many or a class for expanded clones.

j_gene: TRBJ2-2; v_gene: TRBV20-1; d_gene: -; abundance: many; CDR3nt: TGCAGTATTATCGGGACGGGAAACACCGGGGAGCTGTTTTTT; CDR3aa: CSIIGTGNTGELFF
j_gene: TRBJ2-1; v_gene: TRBV20-1; d_gene: TRBD2; abundance: many; CDR3nt: TGCAGTGCTAGCTCGGGACTAGAGGAATACAATGAGCAGTTCTTC; CDR3aa: CSASSGLEEYNEQFF
j_gene: TRBJ2-1; v_gene: TRBV12-3/TRBV12-4; d_gene: TRBD1; abundance: many; CDR3nt: TGTGCCAGCACCCGACAGGGGTCCTACAATGAGCAGTTCTTC; CDR3aa: CASTRQGSYNEQFF
j_gene: TRBJ2-7; v_gene: TRBV27; d_gene: -; abundance: many; CDR3nt: TGTGCCAGCAGGATCAACAGTGAGCAGTACTTC; CDR3aa: CASRINSEQYF
j_gene: TRBJ2-7; v_gene: TRBV18; d_gene: TRBD1; abundance: many; CDR3nt: TGTGCCAGCTCACTCCCAAGACAGGGGATCTACTACGAGCAGTACTTC; CDR3aa: CASSLPRQGIYYEQYF
j_gene: TRBJ1-1; v_gene: TRBV5-1; d_gene: -; abundance: many; CDR3nt: TGCGCCAGCAGCTTGGTTCAGGGCACTGAAGCTTTCTTT; CDR3aa: CASSLVQGTEAFF
j_gene: TRBJ1-1; v_gene: TRBV10-3; d_gene: -; abundance: many; CDR3nt: TGTGCCATCAGGGACAGTATGAACACTGAAGCTTTCTTT; CDR3aa: CAIRDSMNTEAFF
j_gene: TRBJ1-2; v_gene: TRBV7-2; d_gene: -; abundance: -; CDR3nt: TGTGCCAGCAGCCCCCGGGCAGGGGTGGTCACCAACTATGGCTACACCTTC; CDR3aa: CASSPRAGVVTNYGYTF
j_gene: TRBJ2-6; v_gene: TRBV5-6; d_gene: -; abundance: few; CDR3nt: TGTGCCAGCAGCTTACACTCATTCAGGTCCAACTCTGGGGCCAACGTCCTGACTTTC; CDR3aa: CASSLHSFRSNSGANVLTF
j_gene: TRBJ2-7; v_gene: TRBV2; d_gene: TRBD2; abundance: many; CDR3nt: TGTGCCAGCAGTGATAGCGGGGGGGCCTACGAGCAGTACTTC; CDR3aa: CASSDSGGAYEQYF
j_gene: TRBJ2-1; v_gene: TRBV7-9; d_gene: -; abundance: many; CDR3nt: TGTGCCAGCAGCCTCCGGGACGGGTCCTACAATGAGCAGTTCTTC; CDR3aa: CASSLRDGSYNEQFF
j_gene: TRBJ1-1; v_gene: TRBV18; d_gene: TRBD1; abundance: many; CDR3nt: TGTGCCAGCTCACCACTCAGGACAGGGTTGAGGAACACTGAAGCTTTCTTT; CDR3aa: CASSPLRTGLRNTEAFF
j_gene: TRBJ2-3; v_gene: TRBV27; d_gene: TRBD2; abundance: -; CDR3nt: TGTGCCAGCAGCCGAGAACTAGCGGGGGGGCAAGATACGCAGTATTTT; CDR3aa: CASSRELAGGQDTQYF
j_gene: TRBJ2-7; v_gene: TRBV7-9; d_gene: TRBD2; abundance: -; CDR3nt: TGTGCCAGCAGCTTAGGGCAGCGGGACGACTCCTACGAGCAGTACTTC; CDR3aa: CASSLGQRDDSYEQYF
j_gene: TRBJ2-7; v_gene: TRBV5-1; d_gene: -; abundance: many; CDR3nt: TGCGCCAGCAGCTTGTCGAGGGGGTCCTACGAGCAGTACTTC; CDR3aa: CASSLSRGSYEQYF
j_gene: TRBJ2-3; v_gene: TRBV19; d_gene: TRBD2; abundance: -; CDR3nt: TGTGCCAGTAGTCCGGGGGGGCCGTACACAGATACGCAGTATTTT; CDR3aa: CASSPGGPYTDTQYF
j_gene: TRBJ2-7; v_gene: TRBV27; d_gene: TRBD1; abundance: many; CDR3nt: TGTGCCAGCAGTTTATTGGACAGGGGGCTTGTCTACGAGCAGTACTTC; CDR3aa: CASSLLDRGLVYEQYF
j_gene: TRBJ1-2; v_gene: TRBV7-9; d_gene: -; abundance: many; CDR3nt: TGTGCCAGCAGCTTCAGTTCCGGGACAACCAGGGTCGGCTACACCTTC; CDR3aa: CASSFSSGTTRVGYTF
j_gene: TRBJ2-7; v_gene: TRBV4-1; d_gene: TRBD2; abundance: -; CDR3nt: TGCGCCAGCAGCCGGGCTAGCGGGGGTAGCTCCTACGAGCAGTACTTC; CDR3aa: CASSRASGGSSYEQYF
j_gene: TRBJ2-2; v_gene: TRBV2; d_gene: -; abundance: few; CDR3nt: TGTGCCAGCAGTCGGGAGGACAGGACCGGGGAGCTGTTTTTT; CDR3aa: CASSREDRTGELFF
j_gene: TRBJ2-7; v_gene: TRBV6-1; d_gene: -; abundance: -; CDR3nt: TGTGCCACCAGTGATTTCTTTGGGCAGAGGCAGTACTTC; CDR3aa: CATSDFFGQRQYF
j_gene: TRBJ1-5; v_gene: TRBV11-2; d_gene: -; abundance: many; CDR3nt: TGTGCCAGCAGCCCGTCCGGGACGTATGATAGCAATCAGCCCCAGCATTTT; CDR3aa: CASSPSGTYDSNQPQHF
j_gene: TRBJ2-5; v_gene: TRBV24-1; d_gene: -; abundance: -; CDR3nt: TGTGCCACCAGTGAGCTAGGGGACAAGGAGACCCAGTACTTC; CDR3aa: CATSELGDKETQYF